This TCR beta chain was found in a study of blood T cell repertoires in COVID-19. Across the study: Spain, Italy and the United States supplied samples that represented acute and convalescent COVID-19.

The CDR3 sequence is 18 residues long. Unmatched junction bases numbered 16, after V lost 3 bases and J lost 8 bases. CDR1 and CDR2 (germline): SGHTA, FQGNSA. Produced via immunoSEQ multiplex PCR; TCRdb's table is partial and in-frame only. The sample has about 160,000 clones, approximately 84% seen once. The rearrangement joins TRBV7-2 to TRBJ2-1, with 10 nucleotides matching TRBD2. Input material: peripheral blood. The source is a woman of 80 years or more with acute or convalescent COVID-19. CDR3 in DNA: TGTGCCAGCAGCTTGCCCAGGGACACTAGCGGGACGGTAGATGAGCAGTTCTTC. This encodes CASSLPRDTSGTVDEQFF.